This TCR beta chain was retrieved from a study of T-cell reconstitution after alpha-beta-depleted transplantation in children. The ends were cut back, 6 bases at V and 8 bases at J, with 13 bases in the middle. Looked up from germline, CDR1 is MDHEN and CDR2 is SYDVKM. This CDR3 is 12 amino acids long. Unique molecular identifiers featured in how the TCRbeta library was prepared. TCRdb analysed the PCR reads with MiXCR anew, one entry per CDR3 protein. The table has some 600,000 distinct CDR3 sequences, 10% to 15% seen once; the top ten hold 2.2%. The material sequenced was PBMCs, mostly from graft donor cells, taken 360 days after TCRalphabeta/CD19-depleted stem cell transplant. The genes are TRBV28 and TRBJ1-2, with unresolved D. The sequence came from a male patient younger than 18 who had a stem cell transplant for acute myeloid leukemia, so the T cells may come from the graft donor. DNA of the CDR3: TGTGCCAGCAGCCACGGACTCGGAGGCTACACCTTC. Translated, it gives CASSHGLGGYTF.